A single T cell receptor beta chain is shown here with its context. The data belong to a study of blood T cell repertoires in COVID-19. About the study: Donors in the United States, Italy and Spain gave samples during acute or convalescent COVID-19. T cells, B-cell-depleted T cells, or PBMCs provided the cDNA or gDNA that served as material.

Germline CDR1 reads KGHSH; CDR2 reads LQKENI. CDR3 size: 16 residues. The V gene end was trimmed by 5 bases and the J gene end by 4 bases; junction bases not matched to a gene: 11. In the authors' workflow: For nucleated cells, counts were estimated from reference gene primer amplification. Sequencing was performed with immunoSEQ multiplex PCR; in TCRdb, only in-frame clones are kept and a portion is missing. V and J calls and clone size are copied from that table; D and trimming were computed from the DNA. The sample shows approximately 11,000 clones, around 90% of them seen only once. This TCR was sampled from a human donor in a cohort sampled during active COVID-19. Sample: peripheral blood. The chain links TRBV18 to TRBJ2-1; TRBD1 matches at 7 bases. The CDR3 loop is CASSILQGTQYNEQFF. CDR3 coding DNA: TGTGCCAGCTCAATCCTACAGGGGACCCAATACAATGAGCAGTTCTTC.